A selection of T cell receptor beta chains follows, all from one sample in a study of blood T cell repertoires in COVID-19. Generated by immunoSEQ multiplex PCR, the TCRdb table keeps only in-frame clones and is missing some. Here the sample spans fewer than 350,000 clones, around nine tenths being singletons. Sequenced material: PBMCs or T cells enriched from blood (not recorded which). The source of these receptors is a woman in her 30s who had been exposed to COVID-19. CDR3s include the opening cysteine and the closing phenylalanine or tryptophan. Each record gives: CDR3 length, clone size, J gene, D gene, V gene, CDR3 DNA, CDR3 protein. A D gene is named only where the DNA matches it firmly. The listing skips clone size in some rows; elsewhere it reads once, few, many or a size class.

len: 13
abundance: few
j_gene: TRBJ1-2
d_gene: TRBD1
v_gene: TRBV29-1
CDR3nt: TGCAGCGTTGAAGGACAGGGGAGCTATGGCTACACCTTC
CDR3aa: CSVEGQGSYGYTF

len: 15
abundance: NA
j_gene: TRBJ2-7
d_gene: TRBD2
v_gene: TRBV7-2
CDR3nt: TGTGCCAGCAGCCCGTCTAGCGGGAGCTCCTACGAGCAGTACTTC
CDR3aa: CASSPSSGSSYEQYF

len: 15
abundance: once
j_gene: TRBJ2-1
d_gene: TRBD1
v_gene: TRBV5-1
CDR3nt: TGCGCCAGCCAATCCGGGACAGCCCAATACAATGAGCAGTTCTTC
CDR3aa: CASQSGTAQYNEQFF

len: 14
abundance: NA
j_gene: TRBJ2-7
d_gene: TRBD1
v_gene: TRBV6-1
CDR3nt: TGTGCCAGCAGTGAGACAGGGGGCCACTACGAGCAGTACTTC
CDR3aa: CASSETGGHYEQYF

len: 13
abundance: NA
j_gene: TRBJ1-1
d_gene: TRBD1
v_gene: TRBV9
CDR3nt: TGTGCCAGCAGCGCGGACTTTACAGGGGAGGCTTTCTTT
CDR3aa: CASSADFTGEAFF

len: 16
abundance: NA
j_gene: TRBJ1-3
d_gene: NA
v_gene: TRBV6-1
CDR3nt: TGTGCCAGCAGTGACAGGGCAACCCGCTCTGGAAACACCATATATTTT
CDR3aa: CASSDRATRSGNTIYF

len: 15
abundance: NA
j_gene: TRBJ2-3
d_gene: TRBD2
v_gene: TRBV19
CDR3nt: TGTGCCAGTACCCTCGGACTAGCGGCAACAGATACGCAGTATTTT
CDR3aa: CASTLGLAATDTQYF

len: 16
abundance: NA
j_gene: TRBJ2-1
d_gene: TRBD1
v_gene: TRBV19
CDR3nt: TGTGCCAGTAGTATAGGCCGGGACAGGGGGTACAATGAGCAGTTCTTC
CDR3aa: CASSIGRDRGYNEQFF

len: 20
abundance: NA
j_gene: TRBJ1-2
d_gene: NA
v_gene: TRBV27
CDR3nt: TGTGCCAGCAGTCGCTGGATGTTCAGGGGCCCCACCACTCTTGACTATGGCTACACCTTC
CDR3aa: CASSRWMFRGPTTLDYGYTF

len: 13
abundance: NA
j_gene: TRBJ2-7
d_gene: NA
v_gene: TRBV6-5
CDR3nt: TGTGCCAGCAGGCTTGGAGGGGTTAGCGAGCAGTACTTC
CDR3aa: CASRLGGVSEQYF

len: 16
abundance: NA
j_gene: TRBJ2-6
d_gene: TRBD1
v_gene: TRBV27
CDR3nt: TGTGCCAGCAGTTTGGGACAGATCTCTGGGGCCAACGTCCTGACTTTC
CDR3aa: CASSLGQISGANVLTF

len: 14
abundance: once
j_gene: TRBJ1-5
d_gene: NA
v_gene: TRBV18
CDR3nt: TGTGCCAGCTCACCCGGAACAGGGACTCAGCCCCAGCATTTT
CDR3aa: CASSPGTGTQPQHF

len: 15
abundance: NA
j_gene: TRBJ1-6
d_gene: NA
v_gene: TRBV5-1
CDR3nt: TGCGCCAGCAGCTTTCGCCCCGGGTCCGGTTCACCCCTCCACTTT
CDR3aa: CASSFRPGSGSPLHF

len: 14
abundance: NA
j_gene: TRBJ2-5
d_gene: TRBD2
v_gene: TRBV18
CDR3nt: TGTGCCAGCTCACTTACTAGCGGCCAAGAGACCCAGTACTTC
CDR3aa: CASSLTSGQETQYF

len: 14
abundance: NA
j_gene: TRBJ2-3
d_gene: NA
v_gene: TRBV4-2
CDR3nt: TGTGCCAGCAGCCAAGAAGCCAGCACAGATACGCAGTATTTT
CDR3aa: CASSQEASTDTQYF

len: 14
abundance: once
j_gene: TRBJ2-4
d_gene: NA
v_gene: TRBV19
CDR3nt: TGTGCCAGTAGTTCGCTGGAGGGCAAAAACATTCAGTACTTC
CDR3aa: CASSSLEGKNIQYF

len: 15
abundance: NA
j_gene: TRBJ2-3
d_gene: TRBD1
v_gene: TRBV3-1/TRBV3-2
CDR3nt: TGTGCCAGCAGCCAACCAACAGGGGGCGCGTATACGCAGTATTTT
CDR3aa: CASSQPTGGAYTQYF

len: 15
abundance: NA
j_gene: TRBJ1-4
d_gene: TRBD1
v_gene: TRBV19
CDR3nt: TGTGCCAGTAGTAGAGCGGGACAGGGAGGGGAAAAACTGTTTTTT
CDR3aa: CASSRAGQGGEKLFF

len: 14
abundance: NA
j_gene: TRBJ2-1
d_gene: NA
v_gene: TRBV28
CDR3nt: TGTGCCAGCAGTCCCCCCGGCTCCTACAATGAGCAGTTCTTC
CDR3aa: CASSPPGSYNEQFF

len: 11
abundance: NA
j_gene: TRBJ1-2
d_gene: TRBD1
v_gene: TRBV28
CDR3nt: TGTGCCAGCAGGGAGGGGACAGCGCCCACCTTC
CDR3aa: CASREGTAPTF

len: 14
abundance: NA
j_gene: TRBJ1-3
d_gene: NA
v_gene: TRBV2
CDR3nt: TGTGCCAGCAGTGTGGGCAGCTCTGGAAACACCATATATTTT
CDR3aa: CASSVGSSGNTIYF

len: 14
abundance: NA
j_gene: TRBJ2-1
d_gene: TRBD2
v_gene: TRBV10-3
CDR3nt: TGTGCCATCGGAAGCGGGAGGAATAGCAATGAGCAGTTCTTC
CDR3aa: CAIGSGRNSNEQFF

len: 15
abundance: NA
j_gene: TRBJ2-3
d_gene: TRBD1
v_gene: TRBV6-5
CDR3nt: TGTGCCAGTTGTGGGACAGGGGGCTCCACAGATACGCAGTATTTT
CDR3aa: CASCGTGGSTDTQYF

len: 13
abundance: NA
j_gene: TRBJ2-5
d_gene: NA
v_gene: TRBV12-3/TRBV12-4
CDR3nt: TGTGCCAGCAGTTTAGGTGGTAGCGGTATTCAGTACTTC
CDR3aa: CASSLGGSGIQYF

len: 11
abundance: few
j_gene: TRBJ1-5
d_gene: NA
v_gene: TRBV12-3/TRBV12-4
CDR3nt: TGTGCCAGCAGTCAGAATCAGCCCCAGCATTTT
CDR3aa: CASSQNQPQHF

len: 11
abundance: NA
j_gene: TRBJ2-1
d_gene: NA
v_gene: TRBV12-5
CDR3nt: TGTGCTAGTGGTTTAGAGGGTGGGCAGTTCTTC
CDR3aa: CASGLEGGQFF

len: 14
abundance: NA
j_gene: TRBJ2-7
d_gene: NA
v_gene: TRBV27
CDR3nt: TGTGCCAGCCGTCTGACGGGAGTGACTCGCGAGCAGTACTTC
CDR3aa: CASRLTGVTREQYF

len: 15
abundance: NA
j_gene: TRBJ2-5
d_gene: NA
v_gene: TRBV15
CDR3nt: TGTGCCACCAGCAGAGATAACGGAGCGAGGGAGACCCAGTACTTC
CDR3aa: CATSRDNGARETQYF

len: 13
abundance: NA
j_gene: TRBJ1-5
d_gene: NA
v_gene: TRBV2
CDR3nt: TGTGCCAGCAGCGCGGAGGGGACTCAGCCCCAGCATTTT
CDR3aa: CASSAEGTQPQHF

len: 17
abundance: NA
j_gene: TRBJ2-7
d_gene: TRBD2
v_gene: TRBV9
CDR3nt: TGTGCCAGCAGCAAGACTAGCGCGCTGTCTGAGTCCCGCGAGCAGTACTTC
CDR3aa: CASSKTSALSESREQYF

len: 14
abundance: NA
j_gene: TRBJ1-6
d_gene: NA
v_gene: TRBV18
CDR3nt: TGTGCCAGCTCACTGGGCTCCCCGAATTCACCCCTCCACTTT
CDR3aa: CASSLGSPNSPLHF

len: 16
abundance: NA
j_gene: TRBJ1-2
d_gene: TRBD1
v_gene: TRBV9
CDR3nt: TGTGCCAGCAGCGCGGCGACAGGGCTCGGGAACTATGGCTACACCTTC
CDR3aa: CASSAATGLGNYGYTF

len: 14
abundance: NA
j_gene: TRBJ2-1
d_gene: NA
v_gene: TRBV9
CDR3nt: TGTGCCAGCAGCCCCCGTGGACTGGAGAGGGAGCAGTTCTTC
CDR3aa: CASSPRGLEREQFF

len: 11
abundance: NA
j_gene: TRBJ1-2
d_gene: NA
v_gene: TRBV2
CDR3nt: TGTGCCAGCACTGCGAGCTATGGCTACACCTTC
CDR3aa: CASTASYGYTF

len: 16
abundance: NA
j_gene: TRBJ1-5
d_gene: TRBD1
v_gene: TRBV7-2
CDR3nt: TGTGCCAGCAGCTCGACTATCCAGGGGGCTGGTCAGCCCCAGCATTTT
CDR3aa: CASSSTIQGAGQPQHF

len: 15
abundance: NA
j_gene: TRBJ1-3
d_gene: TRBD1
v_gene: TRBV15
CDR3nt: TGTGCCACCTATGGGGGACAGAACTCTGGAAACACCATATATTTT
CDR3aa: CATYGGQNSGNTIYF

len: 16
abundance: NA
j_gene: TRBJ2-3
d_gene: TRBD1
v_gene: TRBV6-6
CDR3nt: TGTGCCAGCAGTAAACTACAGGGACAGGGGGGAAATACGCAGTATTTT
CDR3aa: CASSKLQGQGGNTQYF

len: 15
abundance: NA
j_gene: TRBJ1-2
d_gene: TRBD1
v_gene: TRBV19
CDR3nt: TGTGCCAGTAGCTTACTATCGGGACAGGGGGCTGGCTACACCTTC
CDR3aa: CASSLLSGQGAGYTF

len: 15
abundance: NA
j_gene: TRBJ1-2
d_gene: TRBD1
v_gene: TRBV9
CDR3nt: TGTGCCAGCAGCGAACACCGGACAGGGATATATGGCTACACCTTC
CDR3aa: CASSEHRTGIYGYTF

len: 16
abundance: NA
j_gene: TRBJ1-4
d_gene: NA
v_gene: TRBV9
CDR3nt: TGTGCCAGCAGCGTAGGTTTGGGGGCTGCAAATGAAAAACTGTTTTTT
CDR3aa: CASSVGLGAANEKLFF

len: 16
abundance: once
j_gene: TRBJ1-3
d_gene: NA
v_gene: TRBV4-1
CDR3nt: TGCGCCAGCAGCCAAGATCACAGGGTGCAGGGAAACACCATATATTTT
CDR3aa: CASSQDHRVQGNTIYF

len: 15
abundance: NA
j_gene: TRBJ1-3
d_gene: TRBD1
v_gene: TRBV7-6
CDR3nt: TGTGCCAGCAGCTTTAGGACAGGGGGCGACGGCACCATATATTTT
CDR3aa: CASSFRTGGDGTIYF

len: 16
abundance: NA
j_gene: TRBJ2-2
d_gene: NA
v_gene: TRBV5-6
CDR3nt: TGTGCCAGCAGCCGAGGACAGTGGGGGAACACCGGGGAGCTGTTTTTT
CDR3aa: CASSRGQWGNTGELFF

len: 17
abundance: NA
j_gene: TRBJ1-5
d_gene: NA
v_gene: TRBV21-1
CDR3nt: TGTGCCAGCAGCATCCCTATACACGGAGGGAGCAATCAGCCCCAGCATTTT
CDR3aa: CASSIPIHGGSNQPQHF

len: 13
abundance: NA
j_gene: TRBJ2-5
d_gene: NA
v_gene: TRBV7-3
CDR3nt: TGTGCCAGCAGCATAATTCACTATGAGACCCAGTACTTC
CDR3aa: CASSIIHYETQYF

len: 15
abundance: once
j_gene: TRBJ2-1
d_gene: TRBD2
v_gene: TRBV5-1
CDR3nt: TGCGCCAGCTTCCCGGGGGGAAAAGCCTACAATGAGCAGTTCTTC
CDR3aa: CASFPGGKAYNEQFF

len: 17
abundance: NA
j_gene: TRBJ2-1
d_gene: TRBD2
v_gene: TRBV3-1/TRBV3-2
CDR3nt: TGTGCCAGCAGCCAAGATATTGCTAGCGGGATAAAGAATGAGCAGTTCTTC
CDR3aa: CASSQDIASGIKNEQFF

len: 15
abundance: NA
j_gene: TRBJ1-2
d_gene: TRBD1
v_gene: TRBV7-9
CDR3nt: TGTGCCAGCAGCCCGGGACAGGAGCTCTCCTATGGCTACACCTTC
CDR3aa: CASSPGQELSYGYTF

len: 13
abundance: NA
j_gene: TRBJ2-5
d_gene: NA
v_gene: TRBV5-1
CDR3nt: TGCGCCAGCAGCTTGCAGGGCTCAGAGACCCAGTACTTC
CDR3aa: CASSLQGSETQYF

len: 13
abundance: NA
j_gene: TRBJ1-5
d_gene: NA
v_gene: TRBV28
CDR3nt: TGTGCCAGCAGCTTTAGAGCAAATCAGCCCCAGCATTTT
CDR3aa: CASSFRANQPQHF

len: 16
abundance: NA
j_gene: TRBJ2-2
d_gene: NA
v_gene: TRBV7-2
CDR3nt: TGTGCCAGCAGCACCCGACTAGTAACTCTTACCGGGGAGCTGTTTTTT
CDR3aa: CASSTRLVTLTGELFF

len: 15
abundance: NA
j_gene: TRBJ1-5
d_gene: NA
v_gene: TRBV6-5
CDR3nt: TGTGCCAGCAGTTACTCAGGAGGGAGGGGACAGCCCCAGCATTTT
CDR3aa: CASSYSGGRGQPQHF

len: 13
abundance: NA
j_gene: TRBJ1-2
d_gene: NA
v_gene: TRBV3-1/TRBV3-2
CDR3nt: TGTGCCAGCAGCCAAGTAGCCCCGGGAGGCTACACCTTC
CDR3aa: CASSQVAPGGYTF